Following are 3 T cell receptor beta chains from one sample sequenced in a study of identical twins (dated by TCRdb to the mid-2010s). Libraries were built with 5' RACE. The data were produced on an Illumina HiSeq 2000. The public reads were quality trimmed at Q25 with fastp and then assembled into clones with MiXCR by TCRdb, keeping productive beta chains. Rows are combined by CDR3 protein, so each entry shows the most common genes and DNA. Across this sample there are about 250,000 distinct CDR3 sequences, with 6% to 8.5% seen only once. Around 5% of the sample rests with the top ten. The sample also formed part of further work on yellow fever vaccine responses in identical twins.

Input material: CD8+ T cells sorted from blood. The origin of the receptors is a woman aged 18-29 years in good health.

Regarding this clonotype: Compared with germline, one end of the junction differs, possibly owing to a read error. The genes are TRBV7-9 and TRBJ2-2; D might be TRBD1 (5 bases). The germline gives CDR1 SEHNR, CDR2 FQNEAQ (reference sequence). This CDR3 is 15 amino acids long. CDR3 protein: CASTLSIRDTGELFF. The CDR3 bases are TGTGCCAGCACCTTAAGTATCAGGGACACCGGGGAGCTGTTTTTT.

This clonotype was counted once. Being one base from a much bigger clone, this may be a read error. The V gene is TRBV28, the J gene TRBJ2-7, with TRBD1 as a possible D gene (6 bases). Germline V gene lookup returns CDR1 MDHEN and CDR2 SYDVKM. The CDR3 spans 16 residues. V dropped 6 bases and J dropped 1 base, with 19 bases sitting between them. The CDR3 is CASRLPAEGGSYEQYF. In DNA form, the CDR3 reads TGTGCCAGCAGATTACCCGCTGAAGGGGGATCCTACGAGCAGTACTTC.

At least ten counts were recorded for this clonotype. The genes are TRBV2 and TRBJ1-1; D not certain. CDR1 and CDR2 (germline): SNHLY, FYNNEI. Trimming cost V 6 bases and J 6 bases, with 11 bases left between them. This CDR3 spans 12 amino acids. The CDR3: CASSPGAAEAFF. The DNA for the CDR3 is TGTGCCAGCAGCCCCGGAGCGGCTGAAGCTTTCTTT.